This passage covers 29 T cell receptor beta chains from one sample sequenced in a study of blood T cell repertoires in COVID-19. The method was immunoSEQ multiplex PCR; TCRdb's version includes in-frame clones alone and lacks a portion of them. Of approximately 240,000 clones in the sample, about 90% are singletons; the top ten hold just under 6.5%. The sample was PBMCs or T cells enriched from blood (not recorded which). The receptors were sampled from a woman in her 30s with acute COVID-19.

The chain carries TRBV2 and TRBJ1-2; 12 bases are a match to TRBD1. V was clipped by 10 bases and J by 8 bases; unmatched bases: 8. CDR1 is SNHLY, CDR2 FYNNEI, per germline. The length of the CDR3 is 13 residues. Here the CDR3 DNA reads TGTGCCAAGACGGGACAGGGGGCGCGGGGCTACACCTTC. It codes for CAKTGQGARGYTF.

The chain employs TRBV29-1 and TRBJ1-5; 8 bases agree with TRBD1. V shed 6 bases, J shed 5 bases, and the junction held 6 bases outside the gene matches. The CDR3 covers 13 residues. Per the germline V gene, CDR1 is SQVTM and CDR2 is ANQGSEA. The CDR3 nucleotides read TGCAGCGTAGGACAGGGACGGGATCAGCCCCAGCATTTT. It specifies CSVGQGRDQPQHF.

V usage is TRBV7-9 and J usage is TRBJ2-1; tentative D call: TRBD1 (6 bases). CDR3 length: 13 residues. Germline V gives CDR1 SEHNR, CDR2 FQNEAQ (reference sequence). Trimming took 5 bases from V and 9 from J, leaving 14 bases between them. Written as DNA, the CDR3 is TGTGCCAGCAGCACCTCAGGGGTGGGTGAGCAGTTCTTC. It translates to CASSTSGVGEQFF.

V and J are TRBV7-3 and TRBJ2-5; 7 bases fit TRBD2. Per the germline V gene, CDR1 is SGHTA and CDR2 is FQGTGA. The V segment lost 3 bases and the J segment 1 base; nucleotides outside the gene matches: 2. The CDR3 totals 14 residues. CDR3 nucleotides: TGTGCCAGCAGCTTCGGGGGGATCCAAGAGACCCAGTACTTC. Residues: CASSFGGIQETQYF.

This chain links TRBV3-1 (or the pseudogene TRBV3-2) with TRBJ2-2; 8 bases line up with TRBD2. Germline V gene sequence: CDR1 LGHDT, CDR2 YNNKEL (reference sequence). The V and J ends lost 4 bases and 2 bases, in that order; junction bases with no gene match: 9. The CDR3 runs to 17 residues. CDR3 residues: CASSLLLAGPNTGELFF. In DNA, the CDR3 is TGTGCCAGCAGCCTCTTATTAGCGGGACCAAACACCGGGGAGCTGTTTTTT.

The table lists this clone with a count of one. V is TRBV6-5 and J is TRBJ1-1, with a weak D call TRBD1 (5 bases). The germline gives CDR1 MNHEY, CDR2 SVGAGI. Trimming stripped 6 bases from V and 6 bases from J, with 8 bases between. There are 11 residues in the CDR3. The DNA for the CDR3 is TGTGCCAGCAGAAAGGGGCCTGAAGCTTTCTTT. Its protein is CASRKGPEAFF.

This chain joins TRBV6-5 and TRBJ1-5; 9 bases align to TRBD1. The J segment lost 5 bases and the V segment lost 7 bases, leaving 6 bases of the junction unmatched. The CDR3 is 14 amino acids. Germline lookup yields CDR1 MNHEY and CDR2 SVGAGI. The CDR3 spells CASNDRTGDQPQHF. The CDR3 DNA reads TGTGCCAGCAACGATCGGACAGGGGATCAGCCCCAGCATTTT.

The chain is built from TRBV5-1 and TRBJ1-3; D is unclear. Trimming stripped 4 bases from V and 2 bases from J, with 10 bases between. This CDR3 is 14 amino acids long. The germline gives CDR1 SGHRS, CDR2 YFSETQ. The CDR3 DNA follows: TGCGCCAGCAGCGCGACAAATGCTGGAAACACCATATATTTT. Encoded protein: CASSATNAGNTIYF.

The CDR3 region has the DNA TGTGCCAGCAGTTACTCGCCAGCGATGAACACTGAAGCTTTCTTT. This codes for CASSYSPAMNTEAFF. The genes are TRBV6-5 and TRBJ1-1; D unresolved. Trimming stripped 0 bases from V and 0 bases from J, with 8 bases between. The CDR3 is 15 amino acids. Germline CDR1 MNHEY, CDR2 SVGAGI.

This clone was observed once. V usage is TRBV28 and J usage is TRBJ1-5; TRBD1 agrees at 10 bases. Germline V gene lookup returns CDR1 MDHEN and CDR2 SYDVKM. V dropped 5 bases and J dropped 4; count of bases not matched to a gene: 8. The CDR3 is 16 amino acids. CDR3 loop: CASSPGQGGGNQPQHF. The CDR3 coding sequence is TGTGCCAGCAGTCCCGGACAGGGGGGCGGTAATCAGCCCCAGCATTTT.

V and J are TRBV6-1 and TRBJ1-2, with 10 bases that match TRBD1. This CDR3 contains 15 residues. With 3 bases clipped from V and 2 bases from J, the junction kept 3 bases outside the gene matches. The V gene's germline CDR1 is MNHNS and CDR2 SASEGT. CDR3 in DNA: TGTGCCAGCAGTGACCGACAGGGGGCGAACTATGGCTACACCTTC. The encoded protein is CASSDRQGANYGYTF.

The CDR3 DNA follows: TGTGCCAGCAGCGGGTCGGGACATCCTAACTATGGCTACACCTTC. The encoded protein is CASSGSGHPNYGYTF. This rearrangement joins TRBV7-2 to TRBJ1-2, with D maybe TRBD1 (6 bases). Trimming removed 5 bases from V and 0 bases from J, with 13 bases in between. CDR3 length: 15 residues. Germline CDR1 reads SGHTA; CDR2 reads FQGNSA.

This rearrangement joins TRBV6-8 to TRBJ2-3; TRBD2 aligns across 14 bases. With V trimmed by 4 bases and J by 4 bases, 10 bases remained unmatched. The CDR3 has 18 amino acids. The germline V gene encodes CDR1 MNHGY and CDR2 SAAAGT. CDR3 sequence (DNA): TGTGCCAGCAGTTTTTCGACTAGCGGGAGGGCCGAGTCAGATACGCAGTATTTT. Amino acid sequence: CASSFSTSGRAESDTQYF.

This rearrangement joins TRBV7-9 to TRBJ2-1, with 13 bases fitting TRBD2. V was pared by 1 base and J by 10 bases, with 7 bases of the junction left unmatched. This CDR3 region has 16 residues. The germline gives CDR1 SEHNR, CDR2 FQNEAQ (reference sequence). The CDR3 here is CASSLEGGLAGSEQFF. DNA for the CDR3: TGTGCCAGCAGCTTAGAAGGGGGACTAGCGGGGAGCGAGCAGTTCTTC.

This chain uses TRBV6-5 with TRBJ1-5; D is possibly TRBD1 (5 bases). CDR1 MNHEY and CDR2 SVGAGI come from the germline V gene. The CDR3 sequence is 15 residues long. V was cut by 11 bases and J by 0 bases, with 17 bases left in between. The CDR3 coding sequence is TGTGCCGCTGCTGGCGGGACGTATAGCAATCAGCCCCAGCATTTT. The encoded protein is CAAAGGTYSNQPQHF.

V usage is TRBV28 and J usage is TRBJ2-1; TRBD2 might be the D (7 bases). In germline, CDR1 is MDHEN, CDR2 SYDVKM. The CDR3 has 19 amino acids. With 3 bases removed from V and 2 bases from J, the gap between germline ends came to 23 bases. The CDR3 protein is CASSFGRGPTKVAYNEQFF. CDR3 nucleotide sequence: TGTGCCAGCAGTTTCGGGCGGGGGCCGACGAAGGTGGCCTACAATGAGCAGTTCTTC. Full variable domain (rest looked up from reference TRBV28 and TRBJ2-1): DVKVTQSSRYLVKRTGEKVFLECVQDMDHENMFWYRQDPGLGLRLIYFSYDVKMKEKGDIPEGYSVSREKKERFSLILESASTNQTSMYLCASSFGRGPTKVAYNEQFFGPGTRLTVL.

The chain couples TRBV12-5 to TRBJ2-3; 7 bases are a match to TRBD1. The CDR3 consists of 14 residues. V lost 7 bases and J lost 0; bases outside the gene matches: 4. Germline V gene data show CDR1 as LGHNT and CDR2 as FRNRAP. CDR3 in amino acids: CASARDSSTDTQYF. The DNA for the CDR3 is TGTGCTAGTGCCCGGGACAGTAGCACAGATACGCAGTATTTT.

The rearrangement links TRBV7-9 to TRBJ2-6; D ambiguous. Germline V gene data show CDR1 as SEHNR and CDR2 as FQNEAQ (reference sequence). The germline V and J ends were trimmed by 1 base and 3 bases, with 4 bases remaining between them. The CDR3 length is 14 residues. The CDR3 is CASSLDGGANVLTF. The CDR3 DNA reads as TGTGCCAGCAGCTTAGACGGTGGGGCCAACGTCCTGACTTTC.

This clone was recorded only once. The rearrangement links TRBV6-1 to TRBJ1-4; 7 bases match TRBD1. Trimming removed 4 bases from V and 6 bases from J; junction bases left unmatched: 11. From germline, CDR1 is MNHNS and CDR2 SASEGT. The CDR3 runs 16 residues. The CDR3 DNA reads TGTGCCAGCAGTGCCGGGACAGACTACGGGGATGAAAAACTGTTTTTT. Its protein is CASSAGTDYGDEKLFF.

This clone was detected once. V and J are TRBV2 and TRBJ2-5; 7 nucleotides agree with TRBD1. V lost 1 base, J lost 5 bases, and 7 bases stayed unmatched. In germline, CDR1 is SNHLY, CDR2 FYNNEI. The CDR3 totals 15 residues. Here the CDR3 reads CASSEGFRGSETQYF. CDR3 sequence (DNA): TGTGCCAGCAGTGAAGGGTTCAGGGGGAGTGAGACCCAGTACTTC.

In regard to this clone: Other DNA sequences from this sample encode an identical CDR3 as well. The chain is built from TRBV19 and TRBJ1-5; 7 nucleotides agree with TRBD1. This CDR3 region has 15 residues. Trimming removed 6 bases from V and 0 bases from J; junction bases left unmatched: 5. The germline V gene encodes CDR1 LNHDA and CDR2 SQIVND (reference sequence). The CDR3 DNA reads TGTGCCAGTAGGCTCGACAGGGCTAGCAATCAGCCCCAGCATTTT. Translation: CASRLDRASNQPQHF.

The rearrangement uses TRBV6-1 and TRBJ1-4; perhaps TRBD1 as D (6 bases). The CDR3 consists of 14 residues. V shed 3 bases and J shed 8 bases, with 13 bases lying between them. CDR1 is MNHNS, CDR2 SASEGT, per germline. In DNA form, the CDR3 reads TGTGCCAGCAGTGACGGGGGGGCAGGGGAAAAACTGTTTTTT. Protein sequence: CASSDGGAGEKLFF.

This chain links TRBV5-4 with TRBJ1-2; unclear D gene. This CDR3 comprises 12 residues. Deletions cut 5 bases from V and 7 bases from J, with 12 bases between. Germline assignment: CDR1 SGHNT and CDR2 YYREEE (reference sequence). The CDR3: CASSRPGSGYTF. The CDR3, as DNA: TGTGCCAGCAGTCGCCCGGGGTCTGGCTACACCTTC. Based on the CDR3 plus reference TRBV5-4 and TRBJ1-2, the full variable domain is ETGVTQSPTHLIKTRGQQVTLRCSSQSGHNTVSWYQQALGQGPQFIFQYYREEENGRGNFPPRFSGLQFPNYSSELNVNALELDDSALYLCASSRPGSGYTFGSGTRLTVV.

The chain employs TRBV3-1 (or the pseudogene TRBV3-2) and TRBJ1-1; TRBD1 agrees at 10 bases. The V segment lost 2 bases and the J segment 4 bases; nucleotides outside the gene matches: 7. CDR1 is LGHDT and CDR2 is YNNKEL in the germline V gene (reference sequence). The CDR3 has 16 residues. The CDR3 reads CASSQHSTGGRTEAFF. The CDR3 bases are TGTGCCAGCAGCCAACACTCGACAGGGGGCCGCACTGAAGCTTTCTTT.

V and J are TRBV9 and TRBJ2-3; 7 bases match TRBD2. CDR1 and CDR2 (germline): SGDLS, YYNGEE. V lost 0 bases and J lost 3; bases outside the gene matches: 10. The CDR3 extends over 17 amino acids. CDR3 DNA sequence: TGTGCCAGCAGCGTAGGGCCCCGACTAGCTGGTACAGATACGCAGTATTTT. It translates to CASSVGPRLAGTDTQYF.

The rearrangement uses TRBV28 and TRBJ2-3; no clear D. The V gene lost 2 bases and the J gene lost 4 bases, with 4 bases spanning the gap. Germline values: CDR1 MDHEN, CDR2 SYDVKM. The CDR3 is 12 residues long. The CDR3 nucleotides read TGTGCCAGCAGTTTAATCGCAGATACGCAGTATTTT. Translating gives CASSLIADTQYF.

CDR3 DNA: TGTGCCAGCAGTTACCTCCTGACAGGGGGCGACGAGACCCAGTACTTC. The encoded protein is CASSYLLTGGDETQYF. The chain recombines TRBV6-5 with TRBJ2-5; 10 nucleotides line up with TRBD1. The CDR3 spans 16 residues. The germline CDR1 and CDR2 sequences are MNHEY and SVGAGI. V was pared by 2 bases and J by 5 bases, with 8 bases of the junction left unmatched.

This chain links TRBV11-1 with TRBJ1-6; a possible D gene is TRBD1 (6 bases). Germline loops: CDR1 SGHAT, CDR2 FQDESV (reference sequence). The CDR3 loop spans 14 amino acids. The ends were cut back, 1 base at V and 7 bases at J, with 8 bases in the middle. CDR3 sequence: CASSLGRGNSPLHF. In DNA form, the CDR3 reads TGTGCCAGCAGCTTAGGCAGGGGAAATTCACCCCTCCACTTT.

The chain has TRBV11-3 and TRBJ2-5, with 8 bases matching TRBD2. CDR1 SGHNT and CDR2 YENEEA come from the germline V gene. V was pared by 5 bases and J by 1 base, with 12 bases of the junction left unmatched. The CDR3 contains 17 residues. DNA for the CDR3: TGTGCCAGCAGCCGCGGCATCAGCGGGGGTATCCAAGAGACCCAGTACTTC. Protein product: CASSRGISGGIQETQYF.